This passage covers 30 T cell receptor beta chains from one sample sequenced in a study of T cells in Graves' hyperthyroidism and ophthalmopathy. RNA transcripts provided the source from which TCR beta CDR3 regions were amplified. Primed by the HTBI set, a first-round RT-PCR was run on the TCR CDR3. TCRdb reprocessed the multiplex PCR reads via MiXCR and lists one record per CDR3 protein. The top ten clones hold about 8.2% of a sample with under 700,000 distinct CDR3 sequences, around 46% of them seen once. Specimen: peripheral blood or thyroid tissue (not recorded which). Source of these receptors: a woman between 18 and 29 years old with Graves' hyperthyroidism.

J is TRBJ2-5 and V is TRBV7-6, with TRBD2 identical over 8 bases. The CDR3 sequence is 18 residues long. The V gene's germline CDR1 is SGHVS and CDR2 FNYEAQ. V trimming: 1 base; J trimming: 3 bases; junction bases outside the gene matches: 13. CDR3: CASSLGGTHGTRKETQYF. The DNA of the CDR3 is TGTGCCAGCAGCTTAGGGGGAACCCACGGGACTAGGAAAGAGACCCAGTACTTC.

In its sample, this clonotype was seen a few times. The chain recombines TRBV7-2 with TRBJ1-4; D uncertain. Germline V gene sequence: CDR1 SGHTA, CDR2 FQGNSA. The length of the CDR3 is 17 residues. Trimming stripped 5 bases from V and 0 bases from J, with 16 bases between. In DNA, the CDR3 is TGTGCCAGCAGCCAAGATTATGGACGGCCAACTAATGAAAAACTGTTTTTT. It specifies CASSQDYGRPTNEKLFF.

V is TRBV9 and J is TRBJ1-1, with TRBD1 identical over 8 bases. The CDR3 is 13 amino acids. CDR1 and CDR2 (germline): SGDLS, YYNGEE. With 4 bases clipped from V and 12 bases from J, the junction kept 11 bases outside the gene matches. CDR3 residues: CASSQDWTGWPFF. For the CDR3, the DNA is TGTGCCAGCAGCCAAGATTGGACAGGGTGGCCTTTCTTT.

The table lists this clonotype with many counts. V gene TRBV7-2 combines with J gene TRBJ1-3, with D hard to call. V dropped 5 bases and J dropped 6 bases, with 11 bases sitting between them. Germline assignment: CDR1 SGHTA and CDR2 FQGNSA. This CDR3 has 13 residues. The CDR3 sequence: CASSLLLENTIYF. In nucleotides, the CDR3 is TGTGCCAGCAGCCTGCTCCTGGAAAACACCATATATTTT.

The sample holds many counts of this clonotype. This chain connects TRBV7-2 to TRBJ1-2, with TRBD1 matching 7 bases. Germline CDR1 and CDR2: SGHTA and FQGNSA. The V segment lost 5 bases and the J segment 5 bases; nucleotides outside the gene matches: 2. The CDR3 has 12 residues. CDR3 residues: CASSRQGYGYTF. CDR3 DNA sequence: TGTGCCAGCAGCCGACAGGGATATGGCTACACCTTC.

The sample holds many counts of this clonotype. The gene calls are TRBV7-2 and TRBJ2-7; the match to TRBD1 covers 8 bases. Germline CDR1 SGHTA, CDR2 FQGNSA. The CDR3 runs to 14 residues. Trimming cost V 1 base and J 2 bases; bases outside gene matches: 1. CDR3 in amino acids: CASSLDRGTYEQYF. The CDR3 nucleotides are TGTGCCAGCAGCTTAGACAGGGGGACCTACGAGCAGTACTTC. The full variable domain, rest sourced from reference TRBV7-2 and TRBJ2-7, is GAGVSQSPSNKVTEKGKDVELRCDPISGHTALYWYRQSLGQGLEFLIYFQGNSAPDKSGLPSDRFSAERTGGSVSTLTIQRTQQEDSAVYLCASSLDRGTYEQYFGPGTRLTVT.

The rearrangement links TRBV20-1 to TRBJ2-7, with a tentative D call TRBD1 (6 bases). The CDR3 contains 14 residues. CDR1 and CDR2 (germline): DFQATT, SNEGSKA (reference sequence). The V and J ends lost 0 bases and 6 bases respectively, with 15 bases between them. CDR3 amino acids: CSARDHTGSGEQYF. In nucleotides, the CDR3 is TGCAGTGCTAGAGATCATACAGGGAGTGGCGAGCAGTACTTC.

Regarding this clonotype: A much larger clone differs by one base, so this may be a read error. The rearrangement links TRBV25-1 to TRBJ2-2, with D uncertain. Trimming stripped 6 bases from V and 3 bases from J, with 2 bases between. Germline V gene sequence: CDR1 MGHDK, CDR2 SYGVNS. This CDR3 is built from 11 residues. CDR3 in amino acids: CASRHTGELFF. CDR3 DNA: TGTGCCAGCAGGCACACCGGGGAGCTGTTTTTT.

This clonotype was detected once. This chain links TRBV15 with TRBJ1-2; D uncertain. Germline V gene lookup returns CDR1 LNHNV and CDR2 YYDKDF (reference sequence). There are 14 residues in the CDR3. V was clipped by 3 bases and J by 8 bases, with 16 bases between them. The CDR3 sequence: CATSSAFLRGGYTF. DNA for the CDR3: TGTGCCACCAGCAGTGCGTTCTTAAGAGGGGGCTACACCTTC.

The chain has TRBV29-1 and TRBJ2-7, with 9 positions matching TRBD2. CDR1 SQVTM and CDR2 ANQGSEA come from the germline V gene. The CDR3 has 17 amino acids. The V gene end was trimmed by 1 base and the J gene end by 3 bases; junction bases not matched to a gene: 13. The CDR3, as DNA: TGCAGCGTTGAAGGAGCCGTTAGTAGCGGGAGTGTCTACGAGCAGTACTTC. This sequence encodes CSVEGAVSSGSVYEQYF.

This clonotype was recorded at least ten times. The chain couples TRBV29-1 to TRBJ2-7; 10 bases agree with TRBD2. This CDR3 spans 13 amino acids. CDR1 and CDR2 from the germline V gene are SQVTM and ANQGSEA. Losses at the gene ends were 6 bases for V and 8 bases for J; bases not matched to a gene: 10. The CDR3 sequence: CSVRTSGPSKQYF. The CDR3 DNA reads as TGCAGCGTACGGACTAGCGGACCCAGCAAGCAGTACTTC.

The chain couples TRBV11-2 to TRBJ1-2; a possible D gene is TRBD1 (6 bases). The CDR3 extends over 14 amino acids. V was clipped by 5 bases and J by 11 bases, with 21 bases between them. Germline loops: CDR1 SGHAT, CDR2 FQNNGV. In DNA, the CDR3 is TGTGCCAGCAGCCCACAGGGCTGGGGGTTCGTTTACACCTTC. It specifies CASSPQGWGFVYTF. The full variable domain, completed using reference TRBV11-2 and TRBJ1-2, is EAGVAQSPRYKIIEKRQSVAFWCNPISGHATLYWYQQILGQGPKLLIQFQNNGVVDDSQLPKDRFSAERLKGVDSTLKIQPAKLEDSAVYLCASSPQGWGFVYTFGSGTRLTVV.

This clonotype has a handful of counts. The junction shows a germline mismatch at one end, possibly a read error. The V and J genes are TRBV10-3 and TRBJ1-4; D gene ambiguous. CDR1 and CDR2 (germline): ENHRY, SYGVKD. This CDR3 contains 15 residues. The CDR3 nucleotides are TGTGCCAGCAGTTACTCGACTTCATCTAAGGAAAAACTGTTTTTT. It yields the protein CASSYSTSSKEKLFF.

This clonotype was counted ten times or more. CDR3 residues: CAISAVRGQVTNTEAFF. The CDR3, as DNA: TGTGCCATCAGTGCCGTCAGGGGGCAGGTGACGAACACTGAAGCTTTCTTT. The genes are TRBV10-3 and TRBJ1-1; 8 bases fit TRBD1. This CDR3 comprises 17 residues. V dropped 4 bases and J dropped 1; count of bases not matched to a gene: 11. Germline loops: CDR1 ENHRY, CDR2 SYGVKD.

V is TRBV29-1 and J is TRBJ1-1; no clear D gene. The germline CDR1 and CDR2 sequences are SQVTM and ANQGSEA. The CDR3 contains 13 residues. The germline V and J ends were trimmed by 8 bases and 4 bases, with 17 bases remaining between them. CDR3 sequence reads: CSFVPVAGTEAFF. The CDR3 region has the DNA TGCAGCTTTGTCCCAGTTGCGGGCACTGAAGCTTTCTTT.

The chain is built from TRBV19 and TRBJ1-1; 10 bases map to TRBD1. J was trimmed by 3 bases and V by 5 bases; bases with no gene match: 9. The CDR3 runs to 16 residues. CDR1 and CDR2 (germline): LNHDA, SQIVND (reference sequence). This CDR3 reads CASSSGTGDWYTEAFF. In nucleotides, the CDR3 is TGTGCCAGTAGTTCTGGGACAGGGGACTGGTACACTGAAGCTTTCTTT.

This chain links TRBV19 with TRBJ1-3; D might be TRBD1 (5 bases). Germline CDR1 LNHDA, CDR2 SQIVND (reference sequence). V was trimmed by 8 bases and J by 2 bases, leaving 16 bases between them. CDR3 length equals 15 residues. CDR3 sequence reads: CASGTGPGAGNTIYF. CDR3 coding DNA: TGTGCCAGTGGCACCGGACCGGGGGCTGGAAACACCATATATTTT.

CDR3: CASSQSTARNTEAFF. For the CDR3, the DNA is TGTGCCAGCAGCCAGTCGACAGCTAGGAACACTGAAGCTTTCTTT. This rearrangement joins TRBV7-8 to TRBJ1-1; perhaps TRBD1 as D (5 bases). This CDR3 contains 15 residues. Looked up from germline, CDR1 is SGHVS and CDR2 is FQNEAQ. The V end lost 5 bases, the J end lost 1 base, and 14 bases lay between the germline ends.

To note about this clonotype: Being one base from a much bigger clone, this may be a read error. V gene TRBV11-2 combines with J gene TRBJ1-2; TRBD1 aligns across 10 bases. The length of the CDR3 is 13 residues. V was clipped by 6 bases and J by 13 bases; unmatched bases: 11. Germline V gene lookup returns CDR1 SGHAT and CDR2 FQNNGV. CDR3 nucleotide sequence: TGTGCCAGCAGGGACCGGGACAGGGGAATCTGCACCTTC. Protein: CASRDRDRGICTF.

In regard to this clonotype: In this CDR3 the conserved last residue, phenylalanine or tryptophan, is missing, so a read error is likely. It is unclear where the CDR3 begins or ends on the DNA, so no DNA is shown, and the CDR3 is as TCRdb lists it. The CDR3 loop is CASSKGQANT. The V and J genes are TRBV7-6 and TRBJ2-7; the table's TRBD1 call for D was not verified on the DNA. Germline-derived CDR1 and CDR2 are SGHVS and FNYEAQ. Both ends counted, the CDR3 spans 10 residues.

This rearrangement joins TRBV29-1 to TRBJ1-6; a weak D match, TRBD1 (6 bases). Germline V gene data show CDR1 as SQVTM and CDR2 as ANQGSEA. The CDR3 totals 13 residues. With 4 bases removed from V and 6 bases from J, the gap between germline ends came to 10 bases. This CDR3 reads CSVASGVNSPLHF. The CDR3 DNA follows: TGCAGCGTTGCCTCAGGGGTTAATTCACCCCTCCACTTT. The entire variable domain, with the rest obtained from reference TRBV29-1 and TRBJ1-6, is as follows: SAVISQKPSRDICQRGTSLTIQCQVDSQVTMMFWYRQQPGQSLTLIATANQGSEATYESGFVIDKFPISRPNLTFSTLTVSNMSPEDSSIYLCSVASGVNSPLHFGNGTRLTVT.

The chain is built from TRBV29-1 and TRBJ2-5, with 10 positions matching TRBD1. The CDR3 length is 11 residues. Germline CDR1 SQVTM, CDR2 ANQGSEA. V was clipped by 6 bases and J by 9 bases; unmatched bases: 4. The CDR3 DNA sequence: TGCAGCGTGGGGGACAGGGGTCCCCAGTACTTC. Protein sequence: CSVGDRGPQYF.

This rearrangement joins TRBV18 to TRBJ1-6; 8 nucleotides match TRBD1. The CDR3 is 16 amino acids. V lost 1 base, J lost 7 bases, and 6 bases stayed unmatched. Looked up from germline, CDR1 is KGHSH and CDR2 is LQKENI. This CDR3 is CASSPLPGGRNSPLHF. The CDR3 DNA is TGTGCCAGCTCACCACTCCCAGGGGGCAGAAATTCACCCCTCCACTTT. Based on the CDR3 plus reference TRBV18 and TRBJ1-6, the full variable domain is NAGVMQNPRHLVRRRGQEARLRCSPMKGHSHVYWYRQLPEEGLKFMVYLQKENIIDESGMPKERFSAEFPKEGPSILRIQQVVRGDSAAYFCASSPLPGGRNSPLHFGNGTRLTVT.

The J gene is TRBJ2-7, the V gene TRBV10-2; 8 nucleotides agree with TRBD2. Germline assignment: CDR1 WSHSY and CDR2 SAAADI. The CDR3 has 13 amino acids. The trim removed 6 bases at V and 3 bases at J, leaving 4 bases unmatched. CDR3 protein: CASRAAGDYEQYF. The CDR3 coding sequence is TGCGCCAGCAGGGCAGCGGGAGACTACGAGCAGTACTTC.

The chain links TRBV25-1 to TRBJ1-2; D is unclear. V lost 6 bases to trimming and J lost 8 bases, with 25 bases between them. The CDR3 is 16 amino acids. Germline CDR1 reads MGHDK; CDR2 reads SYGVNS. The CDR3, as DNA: TGTGCCAGCAGCCCCGCGGCCGGATCCGGGGAAGTGGGCTACACCTTC. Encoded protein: CASSPAAGSGEVGYTF.

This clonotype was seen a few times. As DNA, the CDR3 is TGTGCCAGCAGCTTAGTATTCGGCCCCCGAAACACCATATATTTT. Translating gives CASSLVFGPRNTIYF. This rearrangement joins TRBV7-2 to TRBJ1-3; unclear D gene. Germline V gene sequence: CDR1 SGHTA, CDR2 FQGNSA. This CDR3 comprises 15 residues. V shed 1 base and J shed 5 bases, with 12 bases lying between them. The variable domain in full, with the rest retrieved from reference TRBV7-2 and TRBJ1-3, is GAGVSQSPSNKVTEKGKDVELRCDPISGHTALYWYRQSLGQGLEFLIYFQGNSAPDKSGLPSDRFSAERTGGSVSTLTIQRTQQEDSAVYLCASSLVFGPRNTIYFGEGSWLTVV.

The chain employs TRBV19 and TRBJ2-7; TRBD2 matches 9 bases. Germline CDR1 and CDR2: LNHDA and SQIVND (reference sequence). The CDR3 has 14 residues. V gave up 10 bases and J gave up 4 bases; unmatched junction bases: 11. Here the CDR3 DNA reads TGTGCCACTTCCCAGGTAGCGGGAGCTTACGAGCAGTACTTC. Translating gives CATSQVAGAYEQYF.

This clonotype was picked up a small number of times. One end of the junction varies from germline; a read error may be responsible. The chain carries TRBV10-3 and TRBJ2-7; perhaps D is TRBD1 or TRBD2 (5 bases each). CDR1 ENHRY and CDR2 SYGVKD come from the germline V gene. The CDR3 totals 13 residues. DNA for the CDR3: TGTGCCAGCAGTTCGGGGCAGCGGAGGCTGCAGTACTTC. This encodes CASSSGQRRLQYF.

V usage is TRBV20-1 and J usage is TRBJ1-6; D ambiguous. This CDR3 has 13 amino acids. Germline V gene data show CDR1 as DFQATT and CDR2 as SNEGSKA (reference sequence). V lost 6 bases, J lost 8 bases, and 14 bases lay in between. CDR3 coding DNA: TGCAGTGCCGTCAAGCGGGAGGATTCACCCCTCCACTTT. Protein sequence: CSAVKREDSPLHF.

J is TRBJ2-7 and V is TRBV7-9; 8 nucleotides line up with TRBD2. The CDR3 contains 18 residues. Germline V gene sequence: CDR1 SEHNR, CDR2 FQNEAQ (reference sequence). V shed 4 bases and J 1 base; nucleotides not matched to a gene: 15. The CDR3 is CASSSPGGGPKGSYEQYF. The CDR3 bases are TGTGCCAGCAGCTCTCCGGGAGGGGGACCAAAGGGGTCCTACGAGCAGTACTTC.